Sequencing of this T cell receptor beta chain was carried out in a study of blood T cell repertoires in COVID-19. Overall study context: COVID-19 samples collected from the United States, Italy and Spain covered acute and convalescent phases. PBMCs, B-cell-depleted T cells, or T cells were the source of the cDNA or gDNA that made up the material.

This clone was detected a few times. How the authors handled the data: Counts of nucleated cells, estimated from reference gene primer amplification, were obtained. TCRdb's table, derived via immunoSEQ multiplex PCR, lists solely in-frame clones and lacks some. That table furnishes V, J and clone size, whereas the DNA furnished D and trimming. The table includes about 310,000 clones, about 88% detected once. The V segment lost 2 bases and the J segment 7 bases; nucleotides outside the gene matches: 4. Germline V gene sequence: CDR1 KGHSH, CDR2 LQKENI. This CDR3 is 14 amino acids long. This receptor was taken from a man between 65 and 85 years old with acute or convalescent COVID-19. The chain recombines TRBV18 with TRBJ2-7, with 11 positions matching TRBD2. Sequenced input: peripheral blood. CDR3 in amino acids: CASSPTSGSWEQYF. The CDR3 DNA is TGTGCCAGCTCACCAACTAGCGGGAGCTGGGAGCAGTACTTC.